A selection of T cell receptor beta chains follows, all from one sample in a study of blood T cell repertoires in COVID-19. The assay was immunoSEQ multiplex PCR, and TCRdb's table has in-frame clones only and misses some. In the table there are about 210,000 clones, 80% of which are singletons. Material for sequencing was peripheral blood. Receptors originate from a human donor in a cohort sampled during active COVID-19. Both conserved end residues are part of each CDR3. The D gene is left open where the match is weak. Not every row has a clone size; where given, it reads once, few, many or a size class.

. TRBJ2-3 TRBD2 TRBV5-1 TGCGCCAGCAGCCCTAGCGGGGAAAGCACAGATACGCAGTATTTT CASSPSGESTDTQYF
. TRBJ2-7 . TRBV20-1 TGCAGTGCTGAAGGGGGCTACGAGCAGTACTTC CSAEGGYEQYF
. TRBJ2-5 TRBD1 TRBV6-6 TGTGCCAGCAGTCACCAGACAGGGCGGGAGACCCAGTACTTC CASSHQTGRETQYF
. TRBJ1-5 . TRBV24-1 TGTGCCACCAGTGATCCTGGACTCAGCCATCAGCCCCAGCATTTT CATSDPGLSHQPQHF
. TRBJ2-2 TRBD2 TRBV27 TGTGCCAGCAGGGAACTAGCGTACACCGGGGAGCTGTTTTTT CASRELAYTGELFF
many TRBJ2-2 . TRBV7-7 TGTGCTAGCAGCTTAGGTAGACTCGTGAACACCGGGGAGCTGTTTTTT CASSLGRLVNTGELFF
. TRBJ2-7 . TRBV30 TGTGCCTGGCAACTGGACAGCTTTGAACCCTACGAGCAGTACTTC CAWQLDSFEPYEQYF
. TRBJ1-2 TRBD1 TRBV28 TGTGCCAGCAGTTCACCGGGACAGGGGGCGCGTGGCTACACCTTC CASSSPGQGARGYTF
once TRBJ2-7 TRBD1 TRBV28 TGTGCCAGCAGAGGGACAGGGGCCTCCTACGAGCAGTACTTC CASRGTGASYEQYF
. TRBJ1-5 . TRBV3-1/TRBV3-2 TGTGCCAGCAGCCAAGCTCCACTCGGTGGCAATCAGCCCCAGCATTTT CASSQAPLGGNQPQHF
. TRBJ1-4 . TRBV28 TGTGCCAGCAGTTTATGGAGGCTGGCTGAAAAACTGTTTTTT CASSLWRLAEKLFF
once TRBJ1-6 . TRBV4-1 TGCGCCAGCAGCCCTCCTGATAGGGGGACATCACCCCTCCACTTT CASSPPDRGTSPLHF
. TRBJ2-3 TRBD2 TRBV19 TGTGCCAGTAGTATCGGGGGGACGGTAGATACGCAGTATTTT CASSIGGTVDTQYF
. TRBJ2-2 . TRBV14 TGTGCCAGCAGCTATTCGGGGACCGGGGAGCTGTTTTTT CASSYSGTGELFF
. TRBJ1-3 . TRBV19 TGTGCCAGTAGTCCCTCGGGAGGAAGAAACACCATATATTTT CASSPSGGRNTIYF
. TRBJ1-4 TRBD1 TRBV5-1 TGCGCCAGCAGCTTGAGTTGGACAGGGGAGGAAAAACTGTTTTTT CASSLSWTGEEKLFF
. TRBJ2-2 TRBD1 TRBV7-8 TGTGCCAGCACCCTTCGACAGGGGGTTCTTACCGGGGAGCTGTTTTTT CASTLRQGVLTGELFF
. TRBJ2-5 . TRBV7-8 TGTGCCAGCAGCTTAGGACAGCTCCAAGAGACCCAGTACTTC CASSLGQLQETQYF
few TRBJ2-5 TRBD2 TRBV6-5 TGTGCCAGCAGGGGCGGGGGGAGAGAGACCCAGTACTTC CASRGGGRETQYF
. TRBJ1-5 TRBD1 TRBV28 TGTGCCAGCAGTCGGACAGGGGGCAATCAGCCCCAGCATTTT CASSRTGGNQPQHF
few TRBJ1-3 . TRBV3-1/TRBV3-2 TGTGCCAGCAGCCCGGCGGTCGCTGGAAACACCATATATTTT CASSPAVAGNTIYF
once TRBJ2-1 TRBD1 TRBV5-1 TGCGCCAGCAGTTTAGGGGGGACAGGGTATGAGCAGTTCTTC CASSLGGTGYEQFF
. TRBJ2-1 . TRBV7-2 TGTGCCAGCAGGCATGCAGGGTTATACAATGAGCAGTTCTTC CASRHAGLYNEQFF
. TRBJ1-1 TRBD1 TRBV5-1 TGCGCCAGCAGCTGGACAGGCATGAACACTGAAGCTTTCTTT CASSWTGMNTEAFF
. TRBJ1-6 . TRBV27 TGTGCCAGCAGTTTATCGGTCGGGGGAGATTCACCCCTCCACTTT CASSLSVGGDSPLHF